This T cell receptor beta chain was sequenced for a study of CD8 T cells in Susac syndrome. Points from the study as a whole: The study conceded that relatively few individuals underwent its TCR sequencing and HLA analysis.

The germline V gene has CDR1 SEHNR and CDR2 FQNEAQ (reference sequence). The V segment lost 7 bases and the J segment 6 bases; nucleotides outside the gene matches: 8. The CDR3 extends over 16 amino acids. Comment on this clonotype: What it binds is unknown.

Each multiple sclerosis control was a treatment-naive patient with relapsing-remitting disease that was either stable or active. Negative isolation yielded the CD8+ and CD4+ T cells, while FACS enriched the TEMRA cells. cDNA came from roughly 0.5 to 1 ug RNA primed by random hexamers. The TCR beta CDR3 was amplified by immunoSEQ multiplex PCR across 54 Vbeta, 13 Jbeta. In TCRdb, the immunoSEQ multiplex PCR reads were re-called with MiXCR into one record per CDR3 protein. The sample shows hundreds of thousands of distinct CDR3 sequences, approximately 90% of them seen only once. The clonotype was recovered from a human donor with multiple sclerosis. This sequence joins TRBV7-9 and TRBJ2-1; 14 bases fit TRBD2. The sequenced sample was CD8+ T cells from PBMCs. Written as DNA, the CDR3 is TGTGCCAGCAACCCCCGACTAGCGGGAGGGACCAATGAGCAGTTCTTC. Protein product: CASNPRLAGGTNEQFF.